Shown below are 23 T cell receptor beta chains from a single sample sequenced in a study of response to subunit inactivated influenza vaccine. TCRdb reprocessed the RT-PCR reads via MiXCR and lists one record per CDR3 protein. The sample records some 160,000 distinct CDR3 sequences, under 13% being singletons. The sample was non-naive T cells sorted from PBMCs, taken about 6 weeks after vaccination. The receptors derive from a man aged 50 to 60 who received an inactivated influenza vaccine.

The chain joins TRBV27 to TRBJ2-1; possible D gene TRBD2, 7 bases. V was pared by 1 base and J by 0 bases, with 16 bases between. This CDR3 has 18 amino acids. CDR1 is MNHEY and CDR2 is SMNVEV in the germline V gene (reference sequence). The chain's CDR3 is CASSLLGGRGSSYNEQFF. Written as DNA, the CDR3 is TGTGCCAGCAGTTTATTGGGGGGGAGGGGGAGCTCCTACAATGAGCAGTTCTTC.

This rearrangement joins TRBV7-9 to TRBJ2-5, with 9 bases fitting TRBD1. This CDR3 has 15 residues. Germline V CDR1 and CDR2: SEHNR, FQNEAQ (reference sequence). V shed 5 bases and J 5 bases; nucleotides not matched to a gene: 9. The CDR3 DNA follows: TGTGCCAGCAGCCCAGTTGGGACAGGGTCGGAGACCCAGTACTTC. Its translation is CASSPVGTGSETQYF.

The chain links TRBV7-2 to TRBJ1-1, with D tentatively TRBD1 (5 bases). This CDR3 region has 14 residues. Trimming cost V 3 bases and J 3 bases, with 11 bases left between them. The V gene's germline CDR1 is SGHTA and CDR2 FQGNSA. Here the CDR3 reads CASSFGVGDTEAFF. Written as DNA, the CDR3 is TGTGCCAGCAGCTTTGGGGTGGGGGACACTGAAGCTTTCTTT.

This clonotype was counted only a few times. V usage is TRBV10-2 and J usage is TRBJ2-3; D is undetermined. Germline V gives CDR1 WSHSY, CDR2 SAAADI. This CDR3 contains 12 residues. Trimming removed 3 bases from V and 6 bases from J, with 7 bases in between. The CDR3 reads CASSDMSDTQYF. Here the CDR3 DNA reads TGCGCCAGCAGTGATATGTCGGATACGCAGTATTTT.

This clonotype turned up a few times. This rearrangement joins TRBV29-1 to TRBJ2-5, with D perhaps matching TRBD1 (6 bases). This CDR3 is 12 amino acids long. The germline CDR1 and CDR2 sequences are SQVTM and ANQGSEA. Trimming stripped 7 bases from V and 4 bases from J, with 13 bases between. The CDR3 nucleotides read TGCAGCGGAGGTAACAGGGTAGAGACCCAGTACTTC. Its translation is CSGGNRVETQYF.

CDR3 sequence (DNA): TGTGCCAGCAGTTTAGAAGGGCCCCGATATTCACCCCTCCACTTT. As protein: CASSLEGPRYSPLHF. The V call is TRBV27, the J call TRBJ1-6; D not resolved. V was shortened by 2 bases and J by 8 bases, with 13 bases between the two germline ends. Germline V gene data show CDR1 as MNHEY and CDR2 as SMNVEV (reference sequence). This CDR3 contains 15 residues.

This clonotype appeared many times. V and J are TRBV4-1 and TRBJ1-5, with no clear D. CDR1 and CDR2 from the germline V gene are MGHRA and YSYEKL. This CDR3 is built from 15 residues. V was trimmed by 1 base and J by 0 bases, leaving 7 bases between them. The CDR3 DNA reads TGCGCCAGCAGCCAAGCGGAATATAGCAATCAGCCCCAGCATTTT. The encoded protein is CASSQAEYSNQPQHF.

The chain combines TRBV10-1 with TRBJ1-2, with TRBD1 as a possible D gene (5 bases). Trimming pared 0 bases from V and 9 bases from J, leaving 11 bases between. Germline V gene lookup returns CDR1 WNHNN and CDR2 SYGVQD (reference sequence). CDR3 size: 13 residues. CDR3 coding DNA: TGCGCCAGCAGTGAGTCTCTTGGGGGTCGCTACACCTTC. Its protein product is CASSESLGGRYTF.

This clonotype was detected many times. The V call is TRBV6-5, the J call TRBJ2-2; D might be TRBD1 (6 bases). This CDR3 contains 16 residues. Trimming cost V 4 bases and J 6 bases, with 18 bases left between them. Germline assignment: CDR1 MNHEY and CDR2 SVGAGI. Here the CDR3 reads CASSLGSGRGAGELFF. The CDR3 DNA follows: TGTGCCAGCAGTTTGGGCTCGGGCAGGGGAGCCGGGGAGCTGTTTTTT.

This clonotype was counted ten times or more. J is TRBJ1-5 and V is TRBV5-1; 8 positions agree with TRBD1. Germline values: CDR1 SGHRS, CDR2 YFSETQ. After removal of 4 bases from V and 2 bases from J, the junction contained 2 bases not matched to a gene. CDR3 size: 14 residues. The CDR3: CASSVTGGNQPQHF. In DNA form, the CDR3 reads TGCGCCAGCAGCGTGACAGGGGGCAATCAGCCCCAGCATTTT.

This sequence joins TRBV20-1 and TRBJ2-7; D not resolved. Germline lookup yields CDR1 DFQATT and CDR2 SNEGSKA (reference sequence). CDR3 length: 15 amino acids. V was trimmed by 4 bases and J by 2 bases, leaving 18 bases between them. CDR3 amino acids: CSAKHHPGPTYEQYF. DNA of the CDR3: TGCAGTGCTAAACACCACCCCGGCCCCACCTACGAGCAGTACTTC.

The chain is built from TRBV6-2 or TRBV6-3 and TRBJ1-1, with 9 bases aligning to TRBD1. This CDR3 region has 18 residues. From germline, CDR1 is MNHEY and CDR2 SVGEGT. After removal of 0 bases from V and 1 base from J, the junction contained 9 bases not matched to a gene. CDR3 DNA: TGTGCCAGCAGTTACTCATTCCGAACGGGACAGGGGAACACTGAAGCTTTCTTT. This translates into CASSYSFRTGQGNTEAFF.

The chain uses TRBV19 and TRBJ2-5; TRBD1 agrees at 12 bases. The CDR3 runs 16 residues. The V segment lost 4 bases and the J segment 3 bases; nucleotides outside the gene matches: 6. Germline V CDR1 and CDR2: LNHDA, SQIVND (reference sequence). The CDR3 coding sequence is TGTGCCAGTAGTACCCCGGGACAGGGGGCCAAAGAGACCCAGTACTTC. Its translation is CASSTPGQGAKETQYF.

This clonotype came up many times. V and J are TRBV5-5 and TRBJ2-1; D may be TRBD1 (5 bases). Germline V gene data show CDR1 as SGHKS and CDR2 as YYEKEE (reference sequence). The V and J ends lost 3 bases and 7 bases respectively, with 14 bases between them. The CDR3 spans 14 residues. The CDR3 DNA is TGTGCCAGCAGCTCCCCGGGCCCAGGGAATGAGCAGTTCTTC. Residues: CASSSPGPGNEQFF. Filled out from reference TRBV5-5 and TRBJ2-1, the complete variable domain reads DAGVTQSPTHLIKTRGQQVTLRCSPISGHKSVSWYQQVLGQGPQFIFQYYEKEERGRGNFPDRFSARQFPNYSSELNVNALLLGDSALYLCASSSPGPGNEQFFGPGTRLTVL.

The chain uses TRBV18 and TRBJ2-3, with a weak D call TRBD2 (6 bases). Germline V gene sequence: CDR1 KGHSH, CDR2 LQKENI. Deletions cut 0 bases from V and 2 bases from J, with 12 bases between. The CDR3 is made up of 16 amino acids. CDR3 residues: CASSPPMGGSTDTQYF. CDR3 nucleotides: TGTGCCAGCTCACCACCAATGGGAGGCTCCACAGATACGCAGTATTTT.

This clonotype was seen a handful of times. The rearrangement uses TRBV20-1 and TRBJ2-1; 11 nucleotides match TRBD2. The V gene's germline CDR1 is DFQATT and CDR2 SNEGSKA (reference sequence). The CDR3 loop spans 14 amino acids. Trimming took 4 bases from V and 9 from J; bases not matched to a gene: 8. CDR3 nucleotide sequence: TGCAGTGCTACCGGGACTAGCGGAGCGGCTGAGCAGTTCTTC. This gives the protein CSATGTSGAAEQFF.

This clonotype came up a few times. The chain recombines TRBV5-1 with TRBJ1-4; D possibly corresponds to TRBD1 (5 bases). Trimming removed 4 bases from V and 8 bases from J, with 15 bases in between. There are 14 residues in the CDR3. Per germline, CDR1 SGHRS and CDR2 YFSETQ. CDR3 sequence reads: CASSPGPWEEKLFF. The DNA for the CDR3 is TGCGCCAGCAGCCCGGGGCCGTGGGAGGAAAAACTGTTTTTT. The entire variable domain, with the rest obtained from reference TRBV5-1 and TRBJ1-4, is as follows: KAGVTQTPRYLIKTRGQQVTLSCSPISGHRSVSWYQQTPGQGLQFLFEYFSETQRNKGNFPGRFSGRQFSNSRSEMNVSTLELGDSALYLCASSPGPWEEKLFFGSGTQLSVL.

J is TRBJ2-3 and V is TRBV29-1, with TRBD2 matching over 10 bases. Germline V gene sequence: CDR1 SQVTM, CDR2 ANQGSEA. Trimming at V came to 4 bases and at J to 3 bases, leaving 10 bases not matched to a gene. The CDR3 is 16 amino acids. CDR3 bases: TGCAGCGTTGCAGGGTCTAGCGGGAGTATAACAGATACGCAGTATTTT. This gives the protein CSVAGSSGSITDTQYF.

This clonotype came up a few times. The chain combines TRBV4-3 with TRBJ2-7; D is ambiguous. CDR1 and CDR2 (germline): LGHNA, YSLEER. V gave up 0 bases and J gave up 3 bases, with 12 bases separating them. This CDR3 contains 15 residues. CDR3 sequence: CASSQDRANYYEQYF. CDR3 nucleotides: TGCGCCAGCAGCCAAGATCGCGCGAATTACTACGAGCAGTACTTC.

As DNA, the CDR3 is TGTGCCAGCAGCCGGGGGACAGGGGTTACAGATACGCAGTATTTT. It yields the protein CASSRGTGVTDTQYF. V and J are TRBV11-3 and TRBJ2-3; 10 nucleotides agree with TRBD1. The CDR3 loop spans 15 amino acids. V was pared by 5 bases and J by 3 bases, with 5 bases of the junction left unmatched. Germline CDR1 is SGHNT and CDR2 is YENEEA.

The chain has TRBV6-1 and TRBJ2-7; TRBD1 aligns across 10 bases. V trimming: 5 bases; J trimming: 2 bases; junction bases outside the gene matches: 12. The CDR3 contains 17 residues. Germline CDR1 is MNHNS and CDR2 is SASEGT. The CDR3, as DNA: TGTGCCAGCAGTCAAACGGCCTCCGGGACAGGGGCCTACGAGCAGTACTTC. Its protein is CASSQTASGTGAYEQYF.

This clonotype was counted only a few times. The chain has TRBV28 and TRBJ2-1; the D is unclear. Trimming took off 6 bases at V and 8 bases at J, with 17 bases between the two ends. Germline CDR1 reads MDHEN; CDR2 reads SYDVKM. CDR3 length: 14 amino acids. Here the CDR3 DNA reads TGTGCCAGCAGCCGCCATCGGACGCTCGATGAGCAGTTCTTC. Its protein is CASSRHRTLDEQFF.

This clonotype was recorded many times. The chain links TRBV20-1 to TRBJ2-7; 12 nucleotides align to TRBD2. The V gene end was trimmed by 5 bases and the J gene end by 0 bases; junction bases not matched to a gene: 2. Germline CDR1 reads DFQATT; CDR2 reads SNEGSKA (reference sequence). This CDR3 spans 14 amino acids. This CDR3 reads CSAQLAGGSYEQYF. In DNA, the CDR3 is TGCAGTGCTCAACTAGCGGGGGGCTCCTACGAGCAGTACTTC.